These 15 T cell receptor beta chains were all obtained from the same sample, sequenced in a study of blood T cell repertoires in COVID-19. Produced via immunoSEQ multiplex PCR; TCRdb's table is partial and in-frame only. The repertoire holds more than 150,000 clones, more than 75% seen once, with roughly 0.85% in the top ten. What was sequenced was peripheral blood. The receptors here all came from a woman younger than 35 who had recovered from COVID-19.

J is TRBJ1-1 and V is TRBV30, with 7 bases lining up with TRBD1. V lost 3 bases to trimming and J lost 0 bases; unmatched junction nucleotides: 10. CDR3 length: 16 residues. Germline V gives CDR1 GTSNPN, CDR2 SVGIG (reference sequence). The CDR3 loop is CAWRGGTVGMNTEAFF. Written as DNA, the CDR3 is TGTGCCTGGAGAGGGGGGACAGTCGGAATGAACACTGAAGCTTTCTTT.

V and J are TRBV5-6 and TRBJ2-1; 11 positions match TRBD2. The trim removed 2 bases at V and 9 bases at J, leaving 7 bases unmatched. The CDR3 loop spans 15 amino acids. CDR1 is SGHDT, CDR2 YYEEEE, per germline. CDR3 in amino acids: CASSLYLAGGGEQFF. The CDR3 nucleotides are TGTGCCAGCAGCTTATATCTAGCGGGGGGCGGTGAGCAGTTCTTC.

The gene calls are TRBV5-1 and TRBJ2-5; the D gene is possibly TRBD1 (5 bases). V lost 4 bases and J lost 1, with 11 bases in between. CDR1 and CDR2 (germline): SGHRS, YFSETQ. The CDR3 covers 14 residues. DNA for the CDR3: TGCGCCAGCAGCGAGAGGACATTCCAAGAGACCCAGTACTTC. Protein product: CASSERTFQETQYF.

The chain couples TRBV5-1 to TRBJ2-1, with TRBD1 matching over 7 bases. Germline lookup yields CDR1 SGHRS and CDR2 YFSETQ. J gave up 3 bases and V 5 bases, and 5 bases lay outside the gene matches. The CDR3 covers 14 residues. The CDR3 nucleotides are TGCGCCAGCAGGACAGGGTGGGGCTACAATGAGCAGTTCTTC. Translating gives CASRTGWGYNEQFF.

This sequence joins TRBV21-1 and TRBJ2-7; TRBD1, as called in the table, went unchecked against the DNA. TRBV21-1 is deemed a pseudogene. This CDR3 is built from 16 residues. The CDR3 region is CASSFMRTGLSNEQYV. The CDR3 nucleotides read TGTGCCAGCAGCTTCATGAGGACAGGGCTTTCAAACGAGCAGTACGTC.

This chain links TRBV2 with TRBJ1-1, with a tentative D call TRBD1 (5 bases). Trimming pared 6 bases from V and 4 bases from J, leaving 9 bases between. Germline V gene lookup returns CDR1 SNHLY and CDR2 FYNNEI. The CDR3 sequence is 12 residues long. CDR3 nucleotides: TGTGCCAGCAGGCAGGGTAGCACTGAAGCTTTCTTT. It translates to CASRQGSTEAFF.

The chain employs TRBV19 and TRBJ2-1; maybe TRBD2 (6 bases). The ends were cut back, 4 bases at V and 6 bases at J, with 10 bases in the middle. From germline, CDR1 is LNHDA and CDR2 SQIVND (reference sequence). This CDR3 is 13 amino acids long. CDR3 loop: CASSKEGINEQFF. CDR3 DNA: TGTGCCAGTAGTAAGGAGGGTATCAATGAGCAGTTCTTC.

The CDR3, as DNA: TGTGCCAGCAGTGGGGTAGCGGCCTACAATGAGCAGTTCTTC. Its translation: CASSGVAAYNEQFF. The chain is built from TRBV27 and TRBJ2-1, with D possibly matching TRBD2 (6 bases). Germline CDR1 MNHEY, CDR2 SMNVEV (reference sequence). This CDR3 has 14 residues. Trimming took off 5 bases at V and 2 bases at J, with 10 bases between the two ends.

This clone has just a few counts. This rearrangement joins TRBV28 to TRBJ1-2, with 8 bases fitting TRBD1. Germline assignment: CDR1 MDHEN and CDR2 SYDVKM. Trimming removed 6 bases from V and 3 bases from J; junction bases left unmatched: 9. The CDR3 is 15 amino acids. The CDR3 is CASSPLTGAYYGYTF. The CDR3 nucleotides are TGTGCCAGCAGCCCCCTGACAGGGGCCTACTATGGCTACACCTTC.

The chain uses TRBV9 and TRBJ2-2, with TRBD2 matching over 9 bases. CDR3 length: 17 residues. The V and J ends lost 7 bases and 0 bases, in that order; junction bases with no gene match: 10. Germline V gene lookup returns CDR1 SGDLS and CDR2 YYNGEE. CDR3 DNA sequence: TGTGCCAGCCGCCGTAGCGGGAGCTCAGCGAACACCGGGGAGCTGTTTTTT. Amino acids: CASRRSGSSANTGELFF.

The chain has TRBV21-1 and TRBJ2-3; no DNA check was done on the table's D call, TRBD2. TRBV21-1 represents a pseudogene. CDR3 size: 20 residues. For the CDR3, the DNA is TGTGCCAGCAGCAAACCGAGAATCCGGGGGTGGACTAGCTCCACAGATACGCAGTATTTT. Residues: CASSKPRIRGWTSSTDTQYF.

The chain recombines TRBV5-4 with TRBJ2-1, with 8 bases that match TRBD2. CDR3 length: 14 residues. Losses at the gene ends were 0 bases for V and 12 bases for J; bases not matched to a gene: 8. Germline lookup yields CDR1 SGHNT and CDR2 YYREEE (reference sequence). The CDR3 loop reads CASSLESGSVGQFF. Written as DNA, the CDR3 is TGTGCCAGCAGCTTGGAGAGCGGGAGCGTCGGGCAGTTCTTC. Using reference TRBV5-4 and TRBJ2-1 for the parts outside the CDR3, the full variable domain is ETGVTQSPTHLIKTRGQQVTLRCSSQSGHNTVSWYQQALGQGPQFIFQYYREEENGRGNFPPRFSGLQFPNYSSELNVNALELDDSALYLCASSLESGSVGQFFGPGTRLTVL.

CDR3 coding DNA: TGTGCCAGCAGCTTGGAGCAGGGGGCAGCAGTCCTCACTGAAGCTTTCTTT. Translated, it gives CASSLEQGAAVLTEAFF. This sequence joins TRBV5-5 and TRBJ1-1, with TRBD1 matching over 8 bases. CDR3 size: 17 residues. Germline V lookup: CDR1 SGHKS, CDR2 YYEKEE (reference sequence). With V trimmed by 0 bases and J by 4 bases, 11 bases remained unmatched.

CDR3 DNA sequence: TGTGCCACCAGTGATTCAAGGCAGGGTGAAAAACTGTTTTTT. Encoded protein: CATSDSRQGEKLFF. The chain employs TRBV24-1 and TRBJ1-4; D perhaps matches TRBD1 (5 bases). With 2 bases removed from V and 7 bases from J, the gap between germline ends came to 10 bases. There are 14 residues in the CDR3. Germline V gene data show CDR1 as KGHDR and CDR2 as SFDVKD.

The rearrangement links TRBV5-4 to TRBJ2-5; no firm D call. This CDR3 is built from 14 residues. Deletions cut 4 bases from V and 4 bases from J, with 14 bases between. The V gene's germline CDR1 is SGHNT and CDR2 YYREEE (reference sequence). The CDR3 region has the DNA TGTGCCAGCAGCAATTTCGGCTCGGGAGAGACCCAGTACTTC. Protein sequence: CASSNFGSGETQYF. The full variable domain, rest sourced from reference TRBV5-4 and TRBJ2-5, is ETGVTQSPTHLIKTRGQQVTLRCSSQSGHNTVSWYQQALGQGPQFIFQYYREEENGRGNFPPRFSGLQFPNYSSELNVNALELDDSALYLCASSNFGSGETQYFGPGTRLLVL.